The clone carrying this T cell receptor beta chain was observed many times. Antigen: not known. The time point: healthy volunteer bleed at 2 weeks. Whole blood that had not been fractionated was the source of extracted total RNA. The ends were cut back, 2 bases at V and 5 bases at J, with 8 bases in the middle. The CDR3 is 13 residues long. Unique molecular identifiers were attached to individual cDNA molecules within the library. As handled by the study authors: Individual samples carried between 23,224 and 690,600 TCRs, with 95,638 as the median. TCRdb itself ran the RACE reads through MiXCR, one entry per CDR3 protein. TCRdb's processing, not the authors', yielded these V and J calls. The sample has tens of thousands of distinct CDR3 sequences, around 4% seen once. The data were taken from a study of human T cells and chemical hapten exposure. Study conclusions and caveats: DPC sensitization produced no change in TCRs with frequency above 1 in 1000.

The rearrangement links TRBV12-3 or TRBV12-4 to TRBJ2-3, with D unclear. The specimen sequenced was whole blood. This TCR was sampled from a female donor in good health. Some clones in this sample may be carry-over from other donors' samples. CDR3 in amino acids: CASSLPAQDTQYF. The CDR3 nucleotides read TGTGCCAGCAGTTTACCTGCCCAAGATACGCAGTATTTT.